The 29 T cell receptor beta chains given below trace back to one sample, sequenced in a study of beta chain features in type 1 diabetes. Sequencing targeted expressed TCRB transcripts, as all isolated RNA had been reverse transcribed. Sequencing was performed with immunoSEQ multiplex PCR; in TCRdb, only in-frame clones are kept and a portion is missing. This table has about 450,000 clones, 11% appearing once. The sample comprised naive CD4+ T cells from blood. Source of these receptors: a woman aged 18-29 years in good health.

This clone was detected a few times. The identical CDR3 is also encoded by other nucleotide sequences in the sample. This sequence joins TRBV18 and TRBJ2-1, with unresolved D. V gave up 2 bases and J gave up 5 bases, with 4 bases separating them. The CDR3 consists of 12 residues. Germline loops: CDR1 KGHSH, CDR2 LQKENI. This CDR3 is CASSPRDNEQFF. CDR3 DNA: TGTGCCAGCTCACCAAGGGACAATGAGCAGTTCTTC. Filled out from reference TRBV18 and TRBJ2-1, the complete variable domain reads NAGVMQNPRHLVRRRGQEARLRCSPMKGHSHVYWYRQLPEEGLKFMVYLQKENIIDESGMPKERFSAEFPKEGPSILRIQQVVRGDSAAYFCASSPRDNEQFFGPGTRLTVL.

The gene calls are TRBV5-4 and TRBJ2-5; D possibly corresponds to TRBD2 (6 bases). V lost 4 bases and J lost 8, with 15 bases in between. CDR1 and CDR2 from the germline V gene are SGHNT and YYREEE (reference sequence). CDR3 length: 13 residues. The CDR3 here is CASSPGLTRTQYF. The CDR3 DNA is TGTGCCAGCAGCCCGGGACTGACAAGAACCCAGTACTTC.

This rearrangement joins TRBV15 to TRBJ2-5; D unresolved. The CDR3 has 12 residues. Germline values: CDR1 LNHNV, CDR2 YYDKDF (reference sequence). V shed 3 bases and J shed 3 bases, with 5 bases lying between them. CDR3: CATSRWEETQYF. As DNA, the CDR3 is TGTGCCACCAGCAGGTGGGAAGAGACCCAGTACTTC.

This clone has only a few counts. CDR3 coding DNA: TGTGCCAGCAGCACCTCCGGGACTAGCGGCTACGAGCAGTACTTC. Its translation: CASSTSGTSGYEQYF. This chain joins TRBV9 and TRBJ2-7, with 11 nucleotides matching TRBD2. This CDR3 spans 15 amino acids. After removal of 4 bases from V and 3 bases from J, the junction contained 6 bases not matched to a gene. Per the germline V gene, CDR1 is SGDLS and CDR2 is YYNGEE.

CDR3 DNA sequence: TGTGCCAGCAGCTCCCTTTCCGCGGCGCAGTATTTT. It codes for CASSSLSAAQYF. The rearrangement uses TRBV7-6 and TRBJ2-3; D gene ambiguous. The CDR3 has 12 residues. V was cut by 4 bases and J by 10 bases, with 12 bases left in between. Per the germline V gene, CDR1 is SGHVS and CDR2 is FNYEAQ.

The chain is built from TRBV7-9 and TRBJ2-2; no firm D call. The V gene's germline CDR1 is SEHNR and CDR2 FQNEAQ (reference sequence). The CDR3 loop spans 17 amino acids. V lost 0 bases and J 7 bases, leaving 18 bases between the germline ends. This CDR3 reads CASSLANFRAPGGELFF. The CDR3 DNA reads as TGTGCCAGCAGCTTAGCTAACTTCCGGGCCCCGGGCGGGGAGCTGTTTTTT.

This chain uses TRBV7-2 with TRBJ1-5; D ambiguous. Germline V gives CDR1 SGHTA, CDR2 FQGNSA. This CDR3 has 13 amino acids. Deletions cut 2 bases from V and 0 bases from J, with 2 bases between. CDR3 amino acids: CASSLHSNQPQHF. The CDR3 nucleotides read TGTGCCAGCAGCTTACATAGCAATCAGCCCCAGCATTTT.

CDR3 loop: CASHRDSEIIEQYF. The DNA for the CDR3 is TGCGCCAGCCACCGGGACAGCGAGATTATCGAGCAGTACTTC. The chain uses TRBV5-1 and TRBJ2-7, with 7 bases matching TRBD1. The CDR3 has 14 amino acids. V was clipped by 7 bases and J by 6 bases; unmatched bases: 13. Germline CDR1 reads SGHRS; CDR2 reads YFSETQ.

This clone was counted between two and nine times. This chain links TRBV7-2 with TRBJ2-7; D is possibly TRBD1 (6 bases). CDR3 length equals 13 residues. Trimming removed 4 bases from V and 3 bases from J, with 10 bases in between. The germline V gene has CDR1 SGHTA and CDR2 FQGNSA. The CDR3 DNA follows: TGTGCCAGCAGCTACAGGGACCTCTACGAGCAGTACTTC. This encodes CASSYRDLYEQYF. Variable domain in full (rest from reference TRBV7-2 and TRBJ2-7): GAGVSQSPSNKVTEKGKDVELRCDPISGHTALYWYRQSLGQGLEFLIYFQGNSAPDKSGLPSDRFSAERTGGSVSTLTIQRTQQEDSAVYLCASSYRDLYEQYFGPGTRLTVT.

A few counts support this clone. The V call is TRBV15, the J call TRBJ1-2, with TRBD1 identical over 9 bases. Germline V lookup: CDR1 LNHNV, CDR2 YYDKDF (reference sequence). The trim removed 11 bases at V and 5 bases at J, leaving 9 bases unmatched. The length of the CDR3 is 13 residues. In DNA, the CDR3 is TGTGCCGTCGGGGACAGGGTGACATATGGCTACACCTTC. It specifies CAVGDRVTYGYTF.

J is TRBJ1-1 and V is TRBV9; TRBD1 matches 8 bases. CDR1 and CDR2 from the germline V gene are SGDLS and YYNGEE. There are 17 residues in the CDR3. Trimming took 3 bases from V and 5 from J; bases not matched to a gene: 15. As DNA, the CDR3 is TGTGCCAGCAGCGCCACCGGGACAGGAGATTCTTGGACTGAAGCTTTCTTT. Protein: CASSATGTGDSWTEAFF. The full variable domain, with the rest looked up from reference TRBV9 and TRBJ1-1, is DSGVTQTPKHLITATGQRVTLRCSPRSGDLSVYWYQQSLDQGLQFLIQYYNGEERAKGNILERFSAQQFPDLHSELNLSSLELGDSALYFCASSATGTGDSWTEAFFGQGTRLTVV.

The V and J genes are TRBV7-8 and TRBJ2-7; tentatively, D is TRBD1 (6 bases). Deletions cut 5 bases from V and 2 bases from J, with 10 bases between. The germline gives CDR1 SGHVS, CDR2 FQNEAQ. The CDR3 sequence is 13 residues long. The CDR3 region has the DNA TGTGCCAGCAGCCCAGGGGTTCCCTACGAGCAGTACGTC. Encoded protein: CASSPGVPYEQYV.

This clone was recorded a few times. The V gene is TRBV18, the J gene TRBJ1-4, with a possible D match to TRBD1 (6 bases). Trimming stripped 2 bases from V and 8 bases from J, with 9 bases between. Germline V gene lookup returns CDR1 KGHSH and CDR2 LQKENI. The CDR3 covers 13 residues. The CDR3 bases are TGTGCCAGCTCACCAGGGGGCCGGGAAAAACTGTTTTTT. Translated: CASSPGGREKLFF. Full variable domain (rest looked up from reference TRBV18 and TRBJ1-4): NAGVMQNPRHLVRRRGQEARLRCSPMKGHSHVYWYRQLPEEGLKFMVYLQKENIIDESGMPKERFSAEFPKEGPSILRIQQVVRGDSAAYFCASSPGGREKLFFGSGTQLSVL.

The V and J genes are TRBV15 and TRBJ1-4, with 7 bases fitting TRBD1. The CDR3 is made up of 16 amino acids. Germline V gene data show CDR1 as LNHNV and CDR2 as YYDKDF (reference sequence). The trim removed 0 bases at V and 5 bases at J, leaving 6 bases unmatched. The CDR3 region is CATSREDRTANEKLFF. CDR3 in DNA: TGTGCCACCAGCAGAGAGGACAGGACCGCCAATGAAAAACTGTTTTTT.

This clone has at least ten counts. This sequence joins TRBV28 and TRBJ2-6; D possibly uses TRBD1 or TRBD2 (5 bases each). This CDR3 contains 14 residues. V lost 8 bases and J lost 0, with 8 bases in between. In germline, CDR1 is MDHEN, CDR2 SYDVKM. For the CDR3, the DNA is TGTGCCAGCCAGGGACGCTCTGGGGCCAACGTCCTGACTTTC. It is translated as CASQGRSGANVLTF.

This chain joins TRBV14 and TRBJ1-1; the D gene is possibly TRBD1 (5 bases). Trimming took 4 bases from V and 10 from J, leaving 13 bases between them. This CDR3 spans 12 amino acids. From germline, CDR1 is SGHDN and CDR2 FVKESK. Written as DNA, the CDR3 is TGTGCCAGCAGCCCTGCGGGGGGACTAGCTTTCTTT. Amino acids: CASSPAGGLAFF.

This clone was observed a few times. The chain employs TRBV25-1 and TRBJ2-5; D might be TRBD1 or TRBD2, each matching 5 bases. Germline CDR1 is MGHDK and CDR2 is SYGVNS. The CDR3 totals 15 residues. Trimming shortened V by 6 bases and J by 1 base, and 15 bases separated the two germline ends. CDR3 bases: TGTGCCAGCAGGGAACCCGGGGCCGGCCAAGAGACCCAGTACTTC. It codes for CASREPGAGQETQYF.

V and J are TRBV18 and TRBJ2-7; the match to TRBD2 covers 7 bases. CDR1 is KGHSH and CDR2 is LQKENI in the germline V gene. V shed 4 bases, J shed 5 bases, and the junction held 8 bases outside the gene matches. The CDR3 contains 14 residues. CDR3 in DNA: TGTGCCAGCTCACGCGCGGGAGACGCTAACGAGCAGTACTTC. Protein product: CASSRAGDANEQYF.

This clone was seen a few times. The chain couples TRBV11-3 to TRBJ2-1, with 7 bases matching TRBD1. Germline V gene sequence: CDR1 SGHNT, CDR2 YENEEA. Trimming cost V 1 base and J 9 bases; bases outside gene matches: 9. The length of the CDR3 is 15 residues. CDR3 DNA sequence: TGTGCCAGCAGCTTAGTATATGCCAGGGGGATTGAGCAGTTCTTC. Protein: CASSLVYARGIEQFF.

The chain links TRBV4-2 to TRBJ1-2; the match to TRBD1 covers 7 bases. The CDR3 consists of 14 residues. Per germline, CDR1 LGHNA and CDR2 YNFKEQ. The V segment lost 0 bases and the J segment 8 bases; nucleotides outside the gene matches: 6. The CDR3 protein is CASSQDQAGGGYTF. The CDR3 DNA reads as TGTGCCAGCAGCCAAGATCAGGCAGGGGGAGGCTACACCTTC.

The sample holds a few counts of this clone. This chain links TRBV15 with TRBJ2-7; 8 nucleotides agree with TRBD1. J gave up 7 bases and V 3 bases, and 11 bases lay outside the gene matches. CDR3 length: 15 residues. Germline lookup yields CDR1 LNHNV and CDR2 YYDKDF (reference sequence). In DNA, the CDR3 is TGTGCCACCAGCAGGCCGGGCAGGGGGCTGGGGGAGCAGTACTTC. Its translation is CATSRPGRGLGEQYF.

This clone was counted only a few times. The rearrangement joins TRBV4-1 to TRBJ2-2; no clear D gene. The CDR3 spans 16 residues. Deletions cut 0 bases from V and 0 bases from J, with 8 bases between. Germline V gene data show CDR1 as MGHRA and CDR2 as YSYEKL. For the CDR3, the DNA is TGCGCCAGCAGCCAAGAGAGGCTCACGAACACCGGGGAGCTGTTTTTT. Its translation is CASSQERLTNTGELFF.

In this sample, this clone turned up a few times. This chain links TRBV11-2 with TRBJ2-1; 7 bases match TRBD1. CDR1 and CDR2 from the germline V gene are SGHAT and FQNNGV. V shed 5 bases and J 0 bases; nucleotides not matched to a gene: 4. The length of the CDR3 is 15 residues. CDR3: CASSRTGASYNEQFF. The CDR3 region has the DNA TGTGCCAGCAGCAGAACAGGGGCCTCCTACAATGAGCAGTTCTTC.

J is TRBJ1-1 and V is TRBV28; D remains ambiguous. Germline V gene lookup returns CDR1 MDHEN and CDR2 SYDVKM. CDR3 length: 13 amino acids. Trimming removed 6 bases from V and 11 bases from J, with 19 bases in between. CDR3 DNA sequence: TGTGCCAGCAGCCTAACCGCGAGGGCCGAGGCTTTCTTT. This sequence encodes CASSLTARAEAFF.

This clone was counted between two and nine times. CDR3: CASSRVWKDEQFF. In nucleotides, the CDR3 is TGTGCCAGCAGCCGGGTTTGGAAAGATGAGCAGTTCTTC. V and J are TRBV13 and TRBJ2-1; D remains unclear. V was clipped by 5 bases and J by 8 bases, with 13 bases between them. CDR3 length: 13 residues. CDR1 PRHDT and CDR2 FYEKMQ come from the germline V gene (reference sequence).

Ten or more counts support this clone. Here the CDR3 reads CAWSVRFTGELFF. CDR3 nucleotides: TGTGCCTGGAGTGTCAGATTCACCGGGGAGCTGTTTTTT. This chain joins TRBV30 and TRBJ2-2; D unclear. The germline V gene encodes CDR1 GTSNPN and CDR2 SVGIG (reference sequence). The CDR3 spans 13 residues. V was shortened by 0 bases and J by 4 bases, with 6 bases between the two germline ends. The full variable domain, completed using reference TRBV30 and TRBJ2-2, is SQTIHQWPATLVQPVGSPLSLECTVEGTSNPNLYWYRQAAGRGLQLLFYSVGIGQISSEVPQNLSASRPQDRQFILSSKKLLLSDSGFYLCAWSVRFTGELFFGEGSRLTVL.

This chain joins TRBV5-4 and TRBJ1-6, with D possibly TRBD1 on 5 matching bases. The germline CDR1 and CDR2 sequences are SGHNT and YYREEE (reference sequence). V was trimmed by 2 bases and J by 4 bases, leaving 10 bases between them. The CDR3 length is 15 residues. CDR3 protein: CASSFRDGYNSPLHF. CDR3 nucleotide sequence: TGTGCCAGCAGCTTCCGGGACGGGTATAATTCACCCCTCCACTTT.

This clone was seen a handful of times. The DNA for the CDR3 is TGTGCCTGGAGTAAACTTCCCGGGACTAGCGGGAGAAGGGGAGAGACCCAGTACTTC. Its protein is CAWSKLPGTSGRRGETQYF. The chain links TRBV30 to TRBJ2-5, with 14 bases that match TRBD2. V lost 2 bases to trimming and J lost 4 bases; unmatched junction nucleotides: 15. This CDR3 is built from 19 residues. CDR1 GTSNPN and CDR2 SVGIG come from the germline V gene (reference sequence).

This clone was counted a few times. The sample holds other DNA sequences that translate to the same CDR3. The rearrangement joins TRBV7-9 to TRBJ2-5; D uncertain. The CDR3 extends over 12 amino acids. The V end lost 2 bases, the J end lost 5 bases, and 6 bases lay between the germline ends. In germline, CDR1 is SEHNR, CDR2 FQNEAQ (reference sequence). This CDR3 reads CASSLSKETQYF. CDR3 bases: TGTGCCAGCAGCTTATCAAAGGAGACCCAGTACTTC.